This entry describes one T cell receptor (beta chain). The antigen remains unidentified. The data derive from a study of blood T cells in healthy people across ages. Study findings and constraints: Those diversity estimates obtained from one million T cells were thought to be underestimates.

The length of the CDR3 is 12 residues. The V and J ends lost 2 bases and 12 bases respectively, with 13 bases between them. Germline CDR1 reads SEHNR; CDR2 reads FQNEAQ (reference sequence). The second PCR ran roughly 6 to 12 cycles with a sample-barcoded 5' primer and J-beta primers. Per-sample output comprised a minimum of 2.5 million paired-end reads containing CDR3. MiXCR, applied by TCRdb to the 5' RACE reads, yields one record per CDR3 protein. The table includes some 800,000 distinct CDR3 sequences, 25% detected once. The data also belong to a second study, concerning T cells of mothers and their children. That work states: Both sample barcodes and 2-4 random nucleotides came from the M1S primer of the second PCR. No persistent microchimeric T cell clones were detected.

This chain uses TRBV7-9 with TRBJ2-5, with D maybe TRBD1 (6 bases). The clonotype originates from a boy between 10 and 17 years old in good health. The sequenced sample was blood. As DNA, the CDR3 is TGTGCCAGCAGCTTATTCGACTACAGGGAGTACTTC. Translation gives CASSLFDYREYF.